The rows below give T cell receptor beta chains drawn from one sample of a study of T cells in localized non-small cell lung cancer. The table came from immunoSEQ multiplex PCR; TCRdb's copy has only in-frame clones and leaves some out. The repertoire holds some 2,700 clones, with about 29% as singletons. Sequencing used normal lung tissue next to the tumor, obtained before any cancer treatment. These receptors all stem from a woman aged 35 to 75 with stage II squamous cell lung carcinoma. CDR3s leave out the opening cysteine and the closing phenylalanine or tryptophan.

V	CDR3
TRBV11-3	ASSPGGRDQYQETQY
TRBV29-1	SVSAARLNTEAF
TRBV25-1	ASSEFGGGNEKLF
TRBV30	AWTPGRGYNQPQH
TRBV28	ASRKPRDRTYEQY
TRBV28	ASSWTSGRASPF
TRBV15	ATSLGAGVGIDEQY
TRBV28	ASSLGGEDTEAF
TRBV11-3	ASSQLQGATNEKLF
TRBV5-1	ASSLSQGMIYGYT
TRBV7-1	ASSLTSETPHT
TRBV19	ASAPGRANEKLF
TRBV9	ASSVGTGITEAF
TRBV4-1	ASSPPGTDTQY
TRBV18	ASSPSRLNRGRGTEAF
TRBV7-5	ASSLQGSYNEQF
TRBV19	ASSNYRARGELF
TRBV28	ASSDAGTPAGQPQH
TRBV9	ASSPRAGNTIY
TRBV7-6	ASSLEDSRNQPQH
TRBV19	ASSMTLSGRTNEQF
TRBV30	AWIPGRSYGYT
TRBV6-8	ASSRSRDGYT
TRBV19	ASSPDRGDGYT
TRBV15	ATSRRVTGDGYT
TRBV28	ASRHGQAVDGYT
TRBV11-3	ASSLSGDTGELF
TRBV7-2	ASTLTGPYEQY
TRBV29-1	SVEGARDRAYGYT
TRBV19	ASSIRGTPYTGELF
TRBV19	ASSYRGQNTEAF
TRBV11-3	ASSLGVAANEQY
TRBV9	ASSLKQAGELF
TRBV18	ASSQGQPGLASNEQF